This TCR beta chain was identified during a study of neurological immune-mediated disorders. This clonotype was counted many times. TCRdb redid the calling of the 5' RACE reads with MiXCR, one entry per CDR3 protein. The data contain 45,000 to 50,000 distinct CDR3 sequences, just under 4.5% of them seen just once; the ten biggest clones take up 5.5% to 6.5%. Germline lookup yields CDR1 LGHNA and CDR2 YSLEER. This CDR3 is built from 13 residues. The V end was cut by 4 bases, the J end by 1 base, with 7 bases between. The genes are TRBV4-3 and TRBJ1-1; D gene unclear. The receptor was derived from a woman aged 55-69 years with multiple sclerosis. The sample comprised PBMCs. DNA of the CDR3: TGCGCCAGCAGCCTTCGGACGAACACTGAAGCTTTCTTT. Translated, it gives CASSLRTNTEAFF.